These 25 T cell receptor beta chains were all obtained from the same sample, sequenced in a study of T cells in localized non-small cell lung cancer (TCRdb year 2020). Library construction relied on the immunoSEQ multiplex PCR assay. This immuneACCESS table, as held by TCRdb, lists in-frame sequences with V and J called but not all clones. Of the missing ones, under half trace to an unresolved V gene in checked studies; the others have no known cause. This sample holds roughly 14,000 clones; around 82% were observed only once. The ten largest clones take up 3.5% to 4.5% of the sample. The specimen was peripheral blood, collected before any cancer treatment. These receptors were obtained from a female donor of 60 years or more with stage I squamous cell lung carcinoma.

This clone occurred a few times. This chain uses TRBV29-1 with TRBJ1-2; D unclear. Between the trimmed V and J ends, which lost 4 bases and 7 bases, there was a span of 13 bases. Germline CDR1 is SQVTM and CDR2 is ANQGSEA. The CDR3 totals 12 residues. CDR3 DNA sequence: TGCAGCGTTGCCGTGGTCGCGGGTGGCTACACCTTC. The encoded protein is CSVAVVAGGYTF. The full variable domain, rest sourced from reference TRBV29-1 and TRBJ1-2, is SAVISQKPSRDICQRGTSLTIQCQVDSQVTMMFWYRQQPGQSLTLIATANQGSEATYESGFVIDKFPISRPNLTFSTLTVSNMSPEDSSIYLCSVAVVAGGYTFGSGTRLTVV.

CDR3 loop: CASGRGQGISYEQYF. In DNA, the CDR3 is TGTGCTAGTGGCCGGGGCCAGGGCATCTCCTACGAGCAGTACTTC. V gene TRBV12-5 combines with J gene TRBJ2-7; D is perhaps TRBD1 or TRBD2 (5 bases each). This CDR3 has 15 amino acids. Deletions cut 6 bases from V and 0 bases from J, with 15 bases between. CDR1 and CDR2 from the germline V gene are LGHNT and FRNRAP.

J is TRBJ2-7 and V is TRBV7-2; D uncertain. Germline CDR1 SGHTA, CDR2 FQGNSA. Deletions cut 5 bases from V and 1 base from J, with 24 bases between. This CDR3 is 18 amino acids long. Written as DNA, the CDR3 is TGTGCCAGCAGCGTCATAAGACCGCTTGCCTTTAGATCCTACGAGCAGTACTTC. This codes for CASSVIRPLAFRSYEQYF. Combining the CDR3 with reference TRBV7-2 and TRBJ2-7 gives the whole variable domain GAGVSQSPSNKVTEKGKDVELRCDPISGHTALYWYRQSLGQGLEFLIYFQGNSAPDKSGLPSDRFSAERTGGSVSTLTIQRTQQEDSAVYLCASSVIRPLAFRSYEQYFGPGTRLTVT.

V and J are TRBV6-5 and TRBJ1-2, with D possibly matching TRBD1 (6 bases). V was trimmed by 6 bases and J by 5 bases, leaving 16 bases between them. The CDR3 runs to 14 residues. The germline gives CDR1 MNHEY, CDR2 SVGAGI. The CDR3 bases are TGTGCCAGCAGCCAAACGGGGGCCCAATATGGCTACACCTTC. This gives the protein CASSQTGAQYGYTF.

The chain has TRBV4-1 and TRBJ2-2; tentatively, D is TRBD2 (6 bases). CDR3 length: 17 amino acids. Deletions cut 4 bases from V and 6 bases from J, with 21 bases between. Germline V CDR1 and CDR2: MGHRA, YSYEKL. The CDR3 DNA follows: TGCGCCAGCAGCCGGGGGGTGGCGGTTATAGGCGCCGGGGAGCTGTTTTTT. Residues: CASSRGVAVIGAGELFF.

This clone is labeled large. CDR3 nucleotides: TGTGCCAGCAGTTCACAGGGGGGCGCGTTCTATGAGCAGTTCTTC. This encodes CASSSQGGAFYEQFF. V and J are TRBV6-5 and TRBJ2-1; 8 bases agree with TRBD1. Trimming cost V 4 bases and J 8 bases; bases outside gene matches: 10. The germline gives CDR1 MNHEY, CDR2 SVGAGI. CDR3 length equals 15 residues.

The chain has TRBV11-3 and TRBJ1-1; D not certain. The CDR3 length is 12 residues. With 5 bases removed from V and 5 bases from J, the gap between germline ends came to 9 bases. Germline CDR1 is SGHNT and CDR2 is YENEEA. CDR3 DNA: TGTGCCAGCAGCCTAGGAAGGACTGAAGCTTTCTTT. Its translation: CASSLGRTEAFF.

Only a few counts were recorded for this clone. The rearrangement uses TRBV10-1 and TRBJ1-5; D remains unclear. The V end was cut by 5 bases, the J end by 6 bases, with 8 bases between. In germline, CDR1 is WNHNN, CDR2 SYGVQD (reference sequence). The CDR3 loop spans 12 amino acids. The CDR3 coding sequence is TGCGCCAGCAGTCGTACCGGTCAGCCCCAGCATTTT. Translating gives CASSRTGQPQHF.

This clone occurred a few times. The chain links TRBV25-1 to TRBJ1-2; the D is unclear. Germline assignment: CDR1 MGHDK and CDR2 SYGVNS. The CDR3 length is 13 residues. The germline V and J ends were trimmed by 2 bases and 4 bases, with 8 bases remaining between them. The CDR3 nucleotides are TGTGCCAGCAGTGAAGGCGGGATCTATGGCTACACCTTC. It yields the protein CASSEGGIYGYTF.

This chain uses TRBV19 with TRBJ1-1; D unresolved. The germline V and J ends were trimmed by 5 bases and 0 bases, with 13 bases remaining between them. CDR1 and CDR2 from the germline V gene are LNHDA and SQIVND (reference sequence). This CDR3 has 15 residues. For the CDR3, the DNA is TGTGCCAGTAGTCGGCAGAGCAGCATGAACACTGAAGCTTTCTTT. Translation gives CASSRQSSMNTEAFF.

V is TRBV9 and J is TRBJ1-5; D possibly corresponds to TRBD1 (5 bases). The CDR3 runs 13 residues. Germline CDR1 SGDLS, CDR2 YYNGEE. V was pared by 0 bases and J by 7 bases, with 8 bases between. In DNA form, the CDR3 reads TGTGCCAGCAGCGTAGATTCAGGGCAGCCCCAGCATTTT. It yields the protein CASSVDSGQPQHF.

The chain has TRBV19 and TRBJ2-5, with 8 bases aligning to TRBD2. The CDR3 is made up of 13 amino acids. Unmatched junction bases numbered 7, after V lost 10 bases and J lost 3 bases. CDR1 is LNHDA, CDR2 SQIVND, per germline (reference sequence). The CDR3 reads CATGLGIKETQYF. CDR3 DNA sequence: TGTGCCACGGGACTAGGAATTAAAGAGACCCAGTACTTC.

This rearrangement joins TRBV5-1 to TRBJ1-2, with 12 positions matching TRBD1. V was clipped by 0 bases and J by 7 bases; unmatched bases: 4. Per germline, CDR1 SGHRS and CDR2 YFSETQ. The CDR3 totals 15 residues. Written as DNA, the CDR3 is TGCGCCAGCAGCTTGGAGGGACAGGGGGCGCGTGGCTACACCTTC. It specifies CASSLEGQGARGYTF.

This sequence joins TRBV7-8 and TRBJ1-1; D is ambiguous. Deletions cut 1 base from V and 1 base from J, with 7 bases between. The germline V gene has CDR1 SGHVS and CDR2 FQNEAQ. This CDR3 has 14 residues. The CDR3 loop reads CASSLVAGNTEAFF. The CDR3 coding sequence is TGTGCCAGCAGCTTAGTAGCCGGGAACACTGAAGCTTTCTTT. Together with reference TRBV7-8 and TRBJ1-1, the CDR3 gives the full variable domain: GAGVSQSPRYKVAKRGQDVALRCDPISGHVSLFWYQQALGQGPEFLTYFQNEAQLDKSGLPSDRFFAERPEGSVSTLKIQRTQQEDSAVYLCASSLVAGNTEAFFGQGTRLTVV.

The chain combines TRBV5-4 with TRBJ1-1; the D gene is possibly TRBD1 (6 bases). The V end lost 3 bases, the J end lost 5 bases, and 11 bases lay between the germline ends. The CDR3 length is 13 residues. Germline loops: CDR1 SGHNT, CDR2 YYREEE (reference sequence). As DNA, the CDR3 is TGTGCCAGCAGCTACGACAGGAGAACTGAAGCTTTCTTT. Translated, it gives CASSYDRRTEAFF.

J is TRBJ1-1 and V is TRBV7-2, with D perhaps TRBD1 (5 bases). This CDR3 has 14 residues. Trimming removed 2 bases at V and 3 bases at J, with 10 bases between. Germline-derived CDR1 and CDR2 are SGHTA and FQGNSA. For the CDR3, the DNA is TGTGCCAGCAGCTTACAGGGTGGGGACACTGAAGCTTTCTTT. It yields the protein CASSLQGGDTEAFF.

The V call is TRBV15, the J call TRBJ2-1; TRBD1 might be the D (6 bases). Between the trimmed V and J ends, which lost 1 base and 8 bases, there was a span of 9 bases. Germline V gene lookup returns CDR1 LNHNV and CDR2 YYDKDF (reference sequence). CDR3 length: 13 residues. CDR3 protein: CATSRVRGYEQFF. The CDR3 DNA sequence: TGTGCCACCAGCAGAGTCAGGGGCTATGAGCAGTTCTTC.

This clone was observed a handful of times. V and J are TRBV11-3 and TRBJ2-2; 7 bases map to TRBD1. The length of the CDR3 is 17 residues. The J segment lost 2 bases and the V segment lost 1 base, leaving 7 bases of the junction unmatched. Germline CDR1 SGHNT, CDR2 YENEEA. The DNA for the CDR3 is TGTGCCAGCAGCTTAGGAACCGGGACAGATAACACCGGGGAGCTGTTTTTT. It is translated as CASSLGTGTDNTGELFF. The whole variable domain, filled in from reference TRBV11-3 and TRBJ2-2, reads EAGVVQSPRYKIIEKKQPVAFWCNPISGHNTLYWYLQNLGQGPELLIRYENEEAVDDSQLPKDRFSAERLKGVDSTLKIQPAELGDSAVYLCASSLGTGTDNTGELFFGEGSRLTVL.

CDR3 region: CASSSDRALAKNIQYF. The CDR3 DNA sequence: TGTGCCAGCAGTTCGGACAGGGCTCTAGCCAAAAACATTCAGTACTTC. The chain uses TRBV27 and TRBJ2-4; 8 bases match TRBD1. The CDR3 covers 16 residues. Trimming at V came to 4 bases and at J to 0 bases, leaving 5 bases not matched to a gene. The V gene's germline CDR1 is MNHEY and CDR2 SMNVEV (reference sequence).

This clone occurred a few times. The rearrangement uses TRBV6-1 and TRBJ1-2; possible D gene TRBD1, 5 bases. The V end lost 8 bases, the J end lost 8 bases, and 15 bases lay between the germline ends. The germline V gene has CDR1 MNHNS and CDR2 SASEGT. The CDR3 is 12 residues long. The CDR3 loop is CASRDPSRGYTF. The CDR3 nucleotides read TGTGCCAGCCGGGACCCGAGCCGAGGCTACACCTTC.

This clone has more than one count but fewer than ten. The chain uses TRBV5-1 and TRBJ2-5; 12 nucleotides align to TRBD2. The CDR3 consists of 16 residues. Germline values: CDR1 SGHRS, CDR2 YFSETQ. The trim removed 4 bases at V and 3 bases at J, leaving 7 bases unmatched. Here the CDR3 reads CASSPSGGAEKETQYF. The CDR3 nucleotides are TGCGCCAGCAGCCCTAGCGGGGGGGCAGAGAAAGAGACCCAGTACTTC. Drawing the rest from reference TRBV5-1 and TRBJ2-5, the complete variable domain is KAGVTQTPRYLIKTRGQQVTLSCSPISGHRSVSWYQQTPGQGLQFLFEYFSETQRNKGNFPGRFSGRQFSNSRSEMNVSTLELGDSALYLCASSPSGGAEKETQYFGPGTRLLVL.

On this clone: One end of the junction does not line up with germline, which may come from a read error. The chain employs TRBV7-7 and TRBJ2-5; possible D gene TRBD2, 6 bases. This CDR3 has 15 residues. Germline CDR1 and CDR2: SSHAT and FNYEAQ (reference sequence). The DNA of the CDR3 is TGTGCTAGCAGCTCCTCCGGGACTTTTAAAGAGACCCAGTACTTC. This codes for CASSSSGTFKETQYF. The whole variable domain, remainder taken from reference TRBV7-7 and TRBJ2-5, is GAGVSQSPRYKVTKRGQDVTLRCDPISSHATLYWYQQALGQGPEFLTYFNYEAQPDKSGLPSDRFSAERPEGSISTLTIQRTEQRDSAMYRCASSSSGTFKETQYFGPGTRLLVL.

The V gene is TRBV9, the J gene TRBJ1-6, with 10 bases lining up with TRBD1. This CDR3 is built from 15 residues. CDR1 SGDLS and CDR2 YYNGEE come from the germline V gene. Unmatched junction bases numbered 7, after V lost 3 bases and J lost 10 bases. The CDR3 DNA reads as TGTGCCAGCAGCGACGTCCGGGACAGGGGATCACCCCTCCACTTT. Translating gives CASSDVRDRGSPLHF.

The CDR3 reads CSASPRVGYTF. DNA for the CDR3: TGCAGTGCTAGTCCGAGGGTAGGCTACACCTTC. The rearrangement joins TRBV20-1 to TRBJ1-2; no clear D gene. Trimming cost V 3 bases and J 8 bases, with 10 bases left between them. The CDR3 contains 11 residues. Per the germline V gene, CDR1 is DFQATT and CDR2 is SNEGSKA (reference sequence).

The rearrangement links TRBV2 to TRBJ2-7, with 8 bases fitting TRBD2. Germline V gene sequence: CDR1 SNHLY, CDR2 FYNNEI. There are 13 residues in the CDR3. Trimming removed 6 bases from V and 6 bases from J; junction bases left unmatched: 7. CDR3 nucleotides: TGTGCCAGCAGAAGGACTAGCTGGCTCGAGCAGTACTTC. Translation gives CASRRTSWLEQYF.